This is a list of T cell receptor beta chains from one sample in a study of CD8 T cells in Susac syndrome. MiXCR was run by TCRdb on the immunoSEQ multiplex PCR reads, yielding one entry per CDR3 protein. The table lists some 300,000 distinct CDR3 sequences, around 89% of them singletons, with around 0.18% in the top ten. Material for sequencing was CD8+ T cells from PBMCs. The receptors here all came from a human donor with multiple sclerosis. CDR3s include the opening cysteine and the closing phenylalanine or tryptophan. D genes are given only for firm matches. Only some rows state a clone size, as once, few, many or a class for expanded clones.

J gene: TRBJ2-7
V gene: TRBV10-2
clone size: NA
D gene: TRBD2
CDR3 length: 12
CDR3 DNA: TGCGCCAGCAGGGGACTAGCGAACGAGCAGTACTTC
CDR3 protein: CASRGLANEQYF

J gene: TRBJ1-2
V gene: TRBV29-1
clone size: NA
D gene: TRBD1
CDR3 length: 13
CDR3 DNA: TGCAGCGTTGACTCCGGGACAGGGGATGGCTACACCTTC
CDR3 protein: CSVDSGTGDGYTF

J gene: TRBJ2-5
V gene: TRBV9
clone size: NA
D gene: TRBD1
CDR3 length: 14
CDR3 DNA: TGTGCCAGCAGCGTAACAGGGGGCGATGAGACCCAGTACTTC
CDR3 protein: CASSVTGGDETQYF

J gene: TRBJ2-3
V gene: TRBV5-4
clone size: few
D gene: NA
CDR3 length: 16
CDR3 DNA: TGTGCCAGCAGCCTACTAGCAAATTACGGCACAGATACGCAGTATTTT
CDR3 protein: CASSLLANYGTDTQYF

J gene: TRBJ1-1
V gene: TRBV7-8
clone size: few
D gene: NA
CDR3 length: 12
CDR3 DNA: TGTGCCAGCACGAGGCAGGGCACTGAAGCTTTCTTT
CDR3 protein: CASTRQGTEAFF

J gene: TRBJ2-1
V gene: TRBV5-6
clone size: NA
D gene: TRBD1
CDR3 length: 12
CDR3 DNA: TGTGCCAGCAGCTCAGGGACAGGGGTTCAGTTCTTC
CDR3 protein: CASSSGTGVQFF

J gene: TRBJ2-1
V gene: TRBV27
clone size: NA
D gene: NA
CDR3 length: 15
CDR3 DNA: TGTGCCAGCAGTTTATTGGCGGGAAATGCAAATGAGCAGTTCTTC
CDR3 protein: CASSLLAGNANEQFF

J gene: TRBJ2-2
V gene: TRBV6-2/TRBV6-3
clone size: NA
D gene: NA
CDR3 length: 12
CDR3 DNA: TGTGCCAGCAGATCGGCGGCCGGGGAGCTGTTTTTT
CDR3 protein: CASRSAAGELFF

J gene: TRBJ2-1
V gene: TRBV28
clone size: NA
D gene: NA
CDR3 length: 14
CDR3 DNA: TGTGCCAGCACACCAATTGGGGGTCCCCTTGAGCAGTTCTTC
CDR3 protein: CASTPIGGPLEQFF

J gene: TRBJ2-7
V gene: TRBV9
clone size: NA
D gene: TRBD2
CDR3 length: 16
CDR3 DNA: TGTGCCAGCAGCGCGGGAGGACTAGCCCCCACCTACGAGCAGTACTTC
CDR3 protein: CASSAGGLAPTYEQYF

J gene: TRBJ2-7
V gene: TRBV3-1
clone size: NA
D gene: TRBD2
CDR3 length: 15
CDR3 DNA: TGTGCCAGCAGCCAAGATCTAGCGGGGATCGACGAGCAGTACTTC
CDR3 protein: CASSQDLAGIDEQYF

J gene: TRBJ2-3
V gene: TRBV5-1
clone size: NA
D gene: TRBD1
CDR3 length: 15
CDR3 DNA: TGCGCCAGCAGGTCAACAGGGGTCTTCACAGATACGCAGTATTTT
CDR3 protein: CASRSTGVFTDTQYF

J gene: TRBJ2-3
V gene: TRBV7-3
clone size: NA
D gene: TRBD1
CDR3 length: 16
CDR3 DNA: TGTGCCAGCAGCTTTAACGAAGACAGGGTTGCAGATACGCAGTATTTT
CDR3 protein: CASSFNEDRVADTQYF

J gene: TRBJ2-7
V gene: TRBV4-2
clone size: NA
D gene: NA
CDR3 length: 17
CDR3 DNA: TGTGCCAGCAGCCAAGAAGAAGAAGAGACAGGCACCTACGAGCAGTACTTC
CDR3 protein: CASSQEEEETGTYEQYF

J gene: TRBJ2-1
V gene: TRBV6-1
clone size: once
D gene: NA
CDR3 length: 10
CDR3 DNA: TGTGCCAGCGTATACAATGAGCAGTTCTTC
CDR3 protein: CASVYNEQFF

J gene: TRBJ2-7
V gene: TRBV20-1
clone size: NA
D gene: NA
CDR3 length: 16
CDR3 DNA: TGCAGTGCTAGAGATCAAGTGGAGGGGTACTCCTACGAGCAGTACTTC
CDR3 protein: CSARDQVEGYSYEQYF

J gene: TRBJ2-3
V gene: TRBV20-1
clone size: NA
D gene: NA
CDR3 length: 16
CDR3 DNA: TGCAGTGGACTAGACCCGAGACTAGGGGGAGAGAATACGCAGTATTTT
CDR3 protein: CSGLDPRLGGENTQYF

J gene: TRBJ2-1
V gene: TRBV20-1
clone size: NA
D gene: TRBD2
CDR3 length: 19
CDR3 DNA: TGCAGTGCTAGAGATCCTGGGGTCACTAGCGGAAGTTCCTACAATGAGCAGTTCTTC
CDR3 protein: CSARDPGVTSGSSYNEQFF

J gene: TRBJ2-3
V gene: TRBV30
clone size: NA
D gene: TRBD2
CDR3 length: 18
CDR3 DNA: TGTGCCTGGAAAGGGGAAGCGGGGCTCCGACCCAGCACAGATACGCAGTATTTT
CDR3 protein: CAWKGEAGLRPSTDTQYF

J gene: TRBJ2-1
V gene: TRBV7-9
clone size: NA
D gene: NA
CDR3 length: 16
CDR3 DNA: TGTGCCAGCAGCTTAGTCGGGCGGAGCGCCTACAATGAGCAGTTCTTC
CDR3 protein: CASSLVGRSAYNEQFF

J gene: TRBJ2-1
V gene: TRBV7-6
clone size: NA
D gene: NA
CDR3 length: 13
CDR3 DNA: TGTGCCAGCAGCTGGACGGAGGGCAATGAGCAGTTCTTC
CDR3 protein: CASSWTEGNEQFF

J gene: TRBJ1-2
V gene: TRBV30
clone size: once
D gene: NA
CDR3 length: 13
CDR3 DNA: TGTGCCTGGAGTGTAGGGGGTTACTATGGCTACACCTTC
CDR3 protein: CAWSVGGYYGYTF

J gene: TRBJ1-1
V gene: TRBV19
clone size: NA
D gene: TRBD1
CDR3 length: 14
CDR3 DNA: TGTGCCAGTAGTATCCACAGGGGGAACACTGAAGCTTTCTTT
CDR3 protein: CASSIHRGNTEAFF

J gene: TRBJ2-1
V gene: TRBV5-1
clone size: NA
D gene: TRBD2
CDR3 length: 15
CDR3 DNA: TGCGCCAGCCGCCAAGCGGGAGGGCCGTCCAATGAGCAGTTCTTC
CDR3 protein: CASRQAGGPSNEQFF

J gene: TRBJ2-7
V gene: TRBV11-1
clone size: NA
D gene: TRBD2
CDR3 length: 20
CDR3 DNA: TGTGCCAGCAGTCGACTCTTGGGGGCGACTAGCGGGAATCCCTCCTACGAGCAGTACTTC
CDR3 protein: CASSRLLGATSGNPSYEQYF

J gene: TRBJ1-5
V gene: TRBV19
clone size: NA
D gene: NA
CDR3 length: 15
CDR3 DNA: TGTGCCAGTACCCCGTGGGCCTATAGCAATCAGCCCCAGCATTTT
CDR3 protein: CASTPWAYSNQPQHF

J gene: TRBJ1-1
V gene: TRBV7-9
clone size: NA
D gene: NA
CDR3 length: 13
CDR3 DNA: TGTGCCAGCAGCTTGGGGGCAGGGGCTGAAGCTTTCTTT
CDR3 protein: CASSLGAGAEAFF

J gene: TRBJ1-2
V gene: TRBV29-1
clone size: few
D gene: TRBD1
CDR3 length: 13
CDR3 DNA: TGCAGCGTTGACGTAGGGACAGGGTCTGGCTACACCTTC
CDR3 protein: CSVDVGTGSGYTF

J gene: TRBJ2-6
V gene: TRBV6-1
clone size: once
D gene: NA
CDR3 length: 13
CDR3 DNA: TGTGCCAGCAGCCATGGACAGACCCACGTCCTGACTTTC
CDR3 protein: CASSHGQTHVLTF

J gene: TRBJ2-7
V gene: TRBV13
clone size: NA
D gene: NA
CDR3 length: 14
CDR3 DNA: TGTGCCAGCAGCCCTACTGGACGGGCGGGAGAGCAGTACTTC
CDR3 protein: CASSPTGRAGEQYF

J gene: TRBJ2-7
V gene: TRBV20-1
clone size: NA
D gene: NA
CDR3 length: 13
CDR3 DNA: TGCAGTGCTAGGGGGTGGGACCCCTACGAGCAGTACTTC
CDR3 protein: CSARGWDPYEQYF

J gene: TRBJ1-5
V gene: TRBV6-2/TRBV6-3
clone size: few
D gene: NA
CDR3 length: 14
CDR3 DNA: TGTGCCAGCAGTTTAAGGGGTGGCAATCAGCCCCAGCATTTT
CDR3 protein: CASSLRGGNQPQHF

J gene: TRBJ2-7
V gene: TRBV5-4
clone size: few
D gene: TRBD1
CDR3 length: 14
CDR3 DNA: TGTGCCAGCAGCTTGGGACAGGGGGCGATGGAGCAGTACTTC
CDR3 protein: CASSLGQGAMEQYF

J gene: TRBJ2-5
V gene: TRBV5-1
clone size: NA
D gene: NA
CDR3 length: 14
CDR3 DNA: TGCGCCAGCAGGGGTGAGGGACGACAAGAGACCCAGTACTTC
CDR3 protein: CASRGEGRQETQYF

J gene: TRBJ1-2
V gene: TRBV20-1
clone size: NA
D gene: NA
CDR3 length: 13
CDR3 DNA: TGCAGTGCTAGAGACAGGGAATCTGACGGCTACACCTTC
CDR3 protein: CSARDRESDGYTF

J gene: TRBJ1-2
V gene: TRBV12-3/TRBV12-4
clone size: NA
D gene: TRBD1
CDR3 length: 14
CDR3 DNA: TGTGCCAGCAGTTTATATGGAGGGGGCCATGGCTACACCTTC
CDR3 protein: CASSLYGGGHGYTF

J gene: TRBJ2-1
V gene: TRBV2
clone size: NA
D gene: TRBD1
CDR3 length: 14
CDR3 DNA: TGTGCCAGCTGGGACAGGGCCGCCTACAATGAGCAGTTCTTC
CDR3 protein: CASWDRAAYNEQFF

J gene: TRBJ2-7
V gene: TRBV27
clone size: NA
D gene: NA
CDR3 length: 14
CDR3 DNA: TGTGCCAGCAGTTTCGCCCTATGGGGCTACGAGCAGTACTTC
CDR3 protein: CASSFALWGYEQYF

J gene: TRBJ2-1
V gene: TRBV5-6
clone size: NA
D gene: TRBD2
CDR3 length: 17
CDR3 DNA: TGTGCCAGCAGCGGCAGCTTTGGACTAGCGGGGCACAATGAGCAGTTCTTC
CDR3 protein: CASSGSFGLAGHNEQFF

J gene: TRBJ2-5
V gene: TRBV12-3/TRBV12-4
clone size: NA
D gene: TRBD2
CDR3 length: 20
CDR3 DNA: TGTGCCAGCAGTTTAGCTGTGGGACTAGCGGGAGTAGGGGTCCAAGAGACCCAGTACTTC
CDR3 protein: CASSLAVGLAGVGVQETQYF

J gene: TRBJ2-7
V gene: TRBV27
clone size: NA
D gene: NA
CDR3 length: 15
CDR3 DNA: TGTGCCAGCAGTTTAGGGGTTGGCACACTCTACGAGCAGTACTTC
CDR3 protein: CASSLGVGTLYEQYF

J gene: TRBJ1-5
V gene: TRBV30
clone size: once
D gene: NA
CDR3 length: 15
CDR3 DNA: TGTGCCTGGAGTGTACAAACCATACTCAATCAGCCCCAGCATTTT
CDR3 protein: CAWSVQTILNQPQHF

J gene: TRBJ1-3
V gene: TRBV12-3/TRBV12-4
clone size: NA
D gene: NA
CDR3 length: 15
CDR3 DNA: TGTGCCAGCAGTTTAGACAGCAACTCTGGAAACACCATATATTTT
CDR3 protein: CASSLDSNSGNTIYF

J gene: TRBJ1-4
V gene: TRBV15
clone size: NA
D gene: TRBD1
CDR3 length: 20
CDR3 DNA: TGTGCCACCCCTTTCCACCCGGGACAGGGCGCTAGTCCAACTAATGAAAAACTGTTTTTT
CDR3 protein: CATPFHPGQGASPTNEKLFF

J gene: TRBJ2-3
V gene: TRBV15
clone size: NA
D gene: NA
CDR3 length: 15
CDR3 DNA: TGTGCCACCAGCAGAGACGCGGGGATTGGAGATACGCAGTATTTT
CDR3 protein: CATSRDAGIGDTQYF

J gene: TRBJ1-2
V gene: TRBV7-8
clone size: NA
D gene: NA
CDR3 length: 12
CDR3 DNA: TGTGCCAGCAGCTTAGCGGCAGGGGGCTACACCTTC
CDR3 protein: CASSLAAGGYTF

J gene: TRBJ2-5
V gene: TRBV20-1
clone size: NA
D gene: TRBD1
CDR3 length: 16
CDR3 DNA: TGCAGTGCTAGAGATTACAACGCAGGGGGCCAGCAGACCCAGTACTTC
CDR3 protein: CSARDYNAGGQQTQYF

J gene: TRBJ2-3
V gene: TRBV28
clone size: NA
D gene: NA
CDR3 length: 15
CDR3 DNA: TGTGCCAGCAGTTTACGATCGACCGATACGTCTACGCAGTATTTT
CDR3 protein: CASSLRSTDTSTQYF

J gene: TRBJ2-1
V gene: TRBV9
clone size: NA
D gene: NA
CDR3 length: 14
CDR3 DNA: TGTGCCAGCAGCGTAGGTCCAGGGCCCTTGGAACGGTTCTTC
CDR3 protein: CASSVGPGPLERFF

J gene: TRBJ2-1
V gene: TRBV24-1
clone size: NA
D gene: TRBD2
CDR3 length: 15
CDR3 DNA: TGTGCCACCAGTGATCGGACTAGCGGTGTCCAGGAGCAGTTCTTC
CDR3 protein: CATSDRTSGVQEQFF

J gene: TRBJ2-5
V gene: TRBV7-8
clone size: NA
D gene: NA
CDR3 length: 14
CDR3 DNA: TGTGCCAGCAGCCCACGTCGGAGCCAAGAGACCCAGTACTTC
CDR3 protein: CASSPRRSQETQYF

J gene: TRBJ2-7
V gene: TRBV2
clone size: NA
D gene: TRBD2
CDR3 length: 18
CDR3 DNA: TGTGCCAGCGGGGGGGGAGCGGGCGGCGCGCGGTGGAGTCCCGAGCAGTACTTC
CDR3 protein: CASGGGAGGARWSPEQYF

J gene: TRBJ2-7
V gene: TRBV19
clone size: NA
D gene: TRBD1
CDR3 length: 13
CDR3 DNA: TGTGCCACCGCCGGGACAGGGTCTTCCGAGCAGTACTTC
CDR3 protein: CATAGTGSSEQYF

J gene: TRBJ1-2
V gene: TRBV14
clone size: NA
D gene: NA
CDR3 length: 13
CDR3 DNA: TGTGCCAGCAGCCAAGTGCTCCAGGGTGGCTACACCTTC
CDR3 protein: CASSQVLQGGYTF

J gene: TRBJ2-5
V gene: TRBV7-9
clone size: NA
D gene: NA
CDR3 length: 13
CDR3 DNA: TGTGCCCTCGGGGGCAGACTCCAAGAGACCCAGTACTTC
CDR3 protein: CALGGRLQETQYF

J gene: TRBJ2-1
V gene: TRBV28
clone size: NA
D gene: TRBD2
CDR3 length: 16
CDR3 DNA: TGTGCCAGCTGCCTCAACCTAGCGGGCCTCTACAATGAGCAGTTCTTC
CDR3 protein: CASCLNLAGLYNEQFF

J gene: TRBJ1-3
V gene: TRBV7-9
clone size: NA
D gene: NA
CDR3 length: 15
CDR3 DNA: TGTGCCAGCAGCTTAGGTCTTAGCTCTGGAAACACCATATATTTT
CDR3 protein: CASSLGLSSGNTIYF